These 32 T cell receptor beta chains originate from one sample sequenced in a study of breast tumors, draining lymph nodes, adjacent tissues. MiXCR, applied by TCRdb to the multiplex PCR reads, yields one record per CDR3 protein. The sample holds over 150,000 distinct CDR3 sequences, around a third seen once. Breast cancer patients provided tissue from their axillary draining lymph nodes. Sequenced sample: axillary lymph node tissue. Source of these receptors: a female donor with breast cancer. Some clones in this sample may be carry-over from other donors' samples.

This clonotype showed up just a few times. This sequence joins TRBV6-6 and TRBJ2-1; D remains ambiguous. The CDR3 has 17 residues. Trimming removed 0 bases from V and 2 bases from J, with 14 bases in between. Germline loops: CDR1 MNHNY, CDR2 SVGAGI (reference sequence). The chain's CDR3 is CASSYSFEWKPYNEQFF. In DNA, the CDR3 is TGTGCCAGCAGTTACTCGTTCGAGTGGAAGCCCTACAATGAGCAGTTCTTC.

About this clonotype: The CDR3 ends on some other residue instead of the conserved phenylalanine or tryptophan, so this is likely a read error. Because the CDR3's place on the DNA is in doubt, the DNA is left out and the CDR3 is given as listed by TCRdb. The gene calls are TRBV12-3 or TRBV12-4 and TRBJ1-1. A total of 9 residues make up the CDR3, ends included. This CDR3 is CASSLRGFL.

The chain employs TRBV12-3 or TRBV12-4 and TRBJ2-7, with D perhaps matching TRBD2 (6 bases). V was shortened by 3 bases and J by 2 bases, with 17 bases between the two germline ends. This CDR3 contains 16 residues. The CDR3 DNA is TGTGCCAGCAGTTTTTTGGGCCTAGCGCTTACCTACGAGCAGTACTTC. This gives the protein CASSFLGLALTYEQYF.

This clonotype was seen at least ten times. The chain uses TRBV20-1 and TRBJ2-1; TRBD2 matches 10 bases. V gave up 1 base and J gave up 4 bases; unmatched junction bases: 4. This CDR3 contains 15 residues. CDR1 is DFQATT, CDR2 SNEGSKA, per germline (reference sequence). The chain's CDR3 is CSARATSGLYNEQFF. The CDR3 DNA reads TGCAGTGCTAGAGCGACTAGCGGGCTGTACAATGAGCAGTTCTTC.

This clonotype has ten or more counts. In DNA form, the CDR3 reads TGCAGCGCTTCCCAGGGCCCCTTAAACACCGGGGAGCTGTTTTTT. Its protein is CSASQGPLNTGELFF. This rearrangement joins TRBV29-1 to TRBJ2-2; the D gene is possibly TRBD1 (5 bases). Germline CDR1 SQVTM, CDR2 ANQGSEA. Trimming removed 7 bases from V and 2 bases from J, with 17 bases in between. The CDR3 totals 15 residues.

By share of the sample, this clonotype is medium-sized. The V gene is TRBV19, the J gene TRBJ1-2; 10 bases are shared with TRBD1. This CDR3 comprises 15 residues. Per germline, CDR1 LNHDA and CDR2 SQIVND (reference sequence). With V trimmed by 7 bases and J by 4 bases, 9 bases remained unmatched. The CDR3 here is CASNKGTGDLYGYTF. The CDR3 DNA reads TGTGCCAGTAATAAGGGGACAGGGGACCTCTATGGCTACACCTTC.

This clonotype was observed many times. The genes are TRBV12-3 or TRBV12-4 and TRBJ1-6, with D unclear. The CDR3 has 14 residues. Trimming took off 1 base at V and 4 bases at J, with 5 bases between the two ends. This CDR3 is CASSLDRYNSPLHF. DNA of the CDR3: TGTGCCAGCAGTTTAGACAGATATAATTCACCCCTCCACTTT.

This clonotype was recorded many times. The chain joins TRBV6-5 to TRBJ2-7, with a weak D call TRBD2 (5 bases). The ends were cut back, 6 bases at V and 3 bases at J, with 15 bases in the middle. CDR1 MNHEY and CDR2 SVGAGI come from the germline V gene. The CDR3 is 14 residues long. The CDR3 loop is CASSQPTEGYEQYF. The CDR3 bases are TGTGCCAGCAGCCAACCTACTGAGGGCTACGAGCAGTACTTC.

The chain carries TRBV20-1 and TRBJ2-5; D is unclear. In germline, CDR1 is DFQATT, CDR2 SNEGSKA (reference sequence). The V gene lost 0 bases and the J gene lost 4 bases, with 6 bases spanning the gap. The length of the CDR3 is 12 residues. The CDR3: CSARDPGETQYF. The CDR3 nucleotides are TGCAGTGCTAGAGATCCCGGAGAGACCCAGTACTTC.

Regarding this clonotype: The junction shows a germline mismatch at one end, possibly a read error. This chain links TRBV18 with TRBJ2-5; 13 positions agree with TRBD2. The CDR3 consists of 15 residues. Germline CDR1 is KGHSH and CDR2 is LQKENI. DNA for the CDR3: TGTGCCAGCTCGCCGGGACTAGCGGGGCAAGAGACCCGGTACTTC. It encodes CASSPGLAGQETRYF.

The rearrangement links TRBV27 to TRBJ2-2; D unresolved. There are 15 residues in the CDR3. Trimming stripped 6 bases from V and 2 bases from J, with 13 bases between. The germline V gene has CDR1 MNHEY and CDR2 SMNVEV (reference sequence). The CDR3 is CASSLLLGNTGELFF. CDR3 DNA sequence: TGTGCCAGCAGCCTACTCCTGGGAAACACCGGGGAGCTGTTTTTT.

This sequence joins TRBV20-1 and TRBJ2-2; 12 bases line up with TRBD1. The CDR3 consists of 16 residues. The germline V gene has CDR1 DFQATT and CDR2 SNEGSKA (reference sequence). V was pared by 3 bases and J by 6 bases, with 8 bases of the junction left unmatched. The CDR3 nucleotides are TGCAGTGCTAGTGGTTTCGGGACAGGGGGCTCCGGGGAGCTGTTTTTT. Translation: CSASGFGTGGSGELFF.

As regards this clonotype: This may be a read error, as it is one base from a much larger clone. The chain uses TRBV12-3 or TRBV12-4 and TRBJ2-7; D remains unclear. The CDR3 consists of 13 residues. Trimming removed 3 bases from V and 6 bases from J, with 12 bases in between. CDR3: CASSFSGSGEQYF. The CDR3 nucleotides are TGTGCCAGCAGTTTCTCAGGTTCCGGCGAGCAGTACTTC.

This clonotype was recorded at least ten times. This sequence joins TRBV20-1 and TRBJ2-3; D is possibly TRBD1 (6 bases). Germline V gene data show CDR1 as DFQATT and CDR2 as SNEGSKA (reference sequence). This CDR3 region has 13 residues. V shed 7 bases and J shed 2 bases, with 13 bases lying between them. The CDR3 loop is CSGGRGFTDTQYF. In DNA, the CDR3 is TGCAGTGGTGGCAGGGGCTTCACAGATACGCAGTATTTT.

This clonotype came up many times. CDR3 loop: CASSLASGMGRETQYF. The CDR3 nucleotides read TGTGCCAGCAGCCTGGCTAGCGGGATGGGGAGGGAGACCCAGTACTTC. The chain carries TRBV5-4 and TRBJ2-5, with 9 bases fitting TRBD2. The CDR3 is 16 residues long. The trim removed 4 bases at V and 5 bases at J, leaving 12 bases unmatched. Germline V gene lookup returns CDR1 SGHNT and CDR2 YYREEE (reference sequence).

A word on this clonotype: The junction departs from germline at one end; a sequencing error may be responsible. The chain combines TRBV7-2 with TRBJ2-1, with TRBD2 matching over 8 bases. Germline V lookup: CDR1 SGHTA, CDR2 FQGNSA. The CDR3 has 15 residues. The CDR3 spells CASNMGTSRRNEQLF. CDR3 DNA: TGTGCCAGCAACATGGGGACTAGTAGGAGAAATGAGCAGCTCTTC. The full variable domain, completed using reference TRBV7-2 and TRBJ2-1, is GAGVSQSPSNKVTEKGKDVELRCDPISGHTALYWYRQSLGQGLEFLIYFQGNSAPDKSGLPSDRFSAERTGGSVSTLTIQRTQQEDSAVYLCASNMGTSRRNEQLFGPGTRLTVL.

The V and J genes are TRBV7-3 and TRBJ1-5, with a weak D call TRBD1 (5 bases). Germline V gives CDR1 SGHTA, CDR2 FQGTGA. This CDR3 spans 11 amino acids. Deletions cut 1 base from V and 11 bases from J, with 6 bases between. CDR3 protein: CASSLIRAQHF. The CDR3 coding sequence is TGTGCCAGCAGCTTAATCAGGGCCCAGCATTTT.

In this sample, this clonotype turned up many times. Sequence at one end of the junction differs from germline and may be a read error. This CDR3 is CANSLGLSYEQYF. CDR3 DNA: TGTGCCAACAGCTTAGGCCTCTCCTACGAGCAGTACTTC. The chain links TRBV11-2 to TRBJ2-7; D gene uncertain. The CDR3 has 13 amino acids. The germline V gene has CDR1 SGHAT and CDR2 FQNNGV. Supplemented by reference TRBV11-2 and TRBJ2-7, the full variable domain reads EAGVAQSPRYKIIEKRQSVAFWCNPISGHATLYWYQQILGQGPKLLIQFQNNGVVDDSQLPKDRFSAERLKGVDSTLKIQPAKLEDSAVYLCANSLGLSYEQYFGPGTRLTVT.

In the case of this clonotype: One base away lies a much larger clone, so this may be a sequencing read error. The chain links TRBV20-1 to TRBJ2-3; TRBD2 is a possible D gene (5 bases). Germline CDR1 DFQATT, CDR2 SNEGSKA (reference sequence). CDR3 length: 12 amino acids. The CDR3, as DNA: TGCAGTGCTACCGGGGAAGCAGATACGCCGTATTTT. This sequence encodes CSATGEADTPYF.

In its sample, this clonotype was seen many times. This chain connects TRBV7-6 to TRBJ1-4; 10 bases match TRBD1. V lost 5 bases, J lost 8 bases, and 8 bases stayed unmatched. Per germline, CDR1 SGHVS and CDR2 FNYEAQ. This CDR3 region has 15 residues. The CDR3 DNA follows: TGTGCCAGCAGCGCAAGACAGGGGGCGGGGGAAAAACTGTTTTTT. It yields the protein CASSARQGAGEKLFF.

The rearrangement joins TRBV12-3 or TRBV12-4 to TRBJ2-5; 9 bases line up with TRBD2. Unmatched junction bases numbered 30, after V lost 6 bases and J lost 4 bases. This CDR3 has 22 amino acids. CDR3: CASSRGRDWRGGFLFGSETQYF. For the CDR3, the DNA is TGTGCCAGCAGCAGAGGCCGGGACTGGCGGGGGGGCTTCCTTTTCGGGTCAGAGACCCAGTACTTC.

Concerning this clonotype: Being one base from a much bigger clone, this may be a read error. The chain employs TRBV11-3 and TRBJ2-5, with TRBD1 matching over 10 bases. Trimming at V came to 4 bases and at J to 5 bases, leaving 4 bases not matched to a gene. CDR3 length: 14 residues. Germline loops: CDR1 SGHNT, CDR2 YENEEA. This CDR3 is CASSSGQGPETQYF. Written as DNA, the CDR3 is TGTGCCAGCAGCTCGGGACAGGGGCCCGAGACCCAGTACTTC.

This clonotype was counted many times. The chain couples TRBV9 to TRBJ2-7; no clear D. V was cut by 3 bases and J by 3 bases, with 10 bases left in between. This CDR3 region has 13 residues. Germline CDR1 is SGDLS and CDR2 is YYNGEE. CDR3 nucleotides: TGTGCCAGCAGCGAGGGAACCCACTACGAGCAGTACTTC. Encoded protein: CASSEGTHYEQYF.

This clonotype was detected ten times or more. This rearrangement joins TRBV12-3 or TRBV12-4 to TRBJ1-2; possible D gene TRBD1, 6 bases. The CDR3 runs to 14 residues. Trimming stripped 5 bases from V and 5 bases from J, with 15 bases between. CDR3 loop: CASSKGGYIYGYTF. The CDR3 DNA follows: TGTGCCAGCAGTAAGGGGGGTTATATATATGGCTACACCTTC.

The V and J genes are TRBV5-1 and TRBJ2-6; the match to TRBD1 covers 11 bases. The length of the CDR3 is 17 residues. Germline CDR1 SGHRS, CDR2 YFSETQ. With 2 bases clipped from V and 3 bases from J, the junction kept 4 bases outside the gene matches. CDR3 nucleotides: TGCGCCAGCAGCTTCGGACAGGGGGCATATGGGGCCAACGTCCTGACTTTC. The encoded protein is CASSFGQGAYGANVLTF.

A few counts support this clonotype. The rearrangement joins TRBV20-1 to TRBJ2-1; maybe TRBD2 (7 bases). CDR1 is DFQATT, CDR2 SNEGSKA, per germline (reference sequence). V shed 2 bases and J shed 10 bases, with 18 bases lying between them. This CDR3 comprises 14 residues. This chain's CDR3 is CSARRGGGVGEQFF. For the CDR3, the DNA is TGCAGTGCTAGACGAGGGGGGGGGGTAGGGGAGCAGTTCTTC.

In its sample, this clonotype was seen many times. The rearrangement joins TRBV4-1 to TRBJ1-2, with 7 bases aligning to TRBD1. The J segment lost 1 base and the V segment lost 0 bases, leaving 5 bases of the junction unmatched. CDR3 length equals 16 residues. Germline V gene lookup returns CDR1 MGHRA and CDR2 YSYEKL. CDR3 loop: CASSQDIRQGNYGYTF. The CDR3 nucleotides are TGCGCCAGCAGCCAAGATATCAGACAGGGTAACTATGGCTACACCTTC.

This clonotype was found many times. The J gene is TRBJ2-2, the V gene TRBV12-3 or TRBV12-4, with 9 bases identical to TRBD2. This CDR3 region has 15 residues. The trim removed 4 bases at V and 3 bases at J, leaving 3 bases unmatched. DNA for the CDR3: TGTGCCAGCAGTTCTCTAGCGGGATACACCGGGGAGCTGTTTTTT. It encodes CASSSLAGYTGELFF.

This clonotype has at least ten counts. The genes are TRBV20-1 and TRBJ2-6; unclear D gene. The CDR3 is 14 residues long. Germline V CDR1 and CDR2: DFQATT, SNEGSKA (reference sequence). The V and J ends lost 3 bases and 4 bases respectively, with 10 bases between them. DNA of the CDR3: TGCAGTGCTAGGCACAGAGGAGGGGCCAACGTCCTGACTTTC. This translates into CSARHRGGANVLTF.

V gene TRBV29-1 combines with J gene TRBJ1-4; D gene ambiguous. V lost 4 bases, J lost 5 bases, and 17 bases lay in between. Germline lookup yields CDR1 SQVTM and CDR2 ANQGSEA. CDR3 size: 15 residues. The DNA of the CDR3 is TGCAGCGTTGGTAGGCTAGCGGACCACAATGAAAAACTGTTTTTT. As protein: CSVGRLADHNEKLFF.

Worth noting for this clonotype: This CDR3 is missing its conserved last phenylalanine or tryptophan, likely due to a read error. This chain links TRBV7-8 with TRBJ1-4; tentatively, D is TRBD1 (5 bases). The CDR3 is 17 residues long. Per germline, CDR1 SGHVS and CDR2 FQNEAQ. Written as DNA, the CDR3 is TGTGCCAACAGCTTACACCGCCGGGACGTAAGAGACGAAAAACTGTTTCTT. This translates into CANSLHRRDVRDEKLFL.

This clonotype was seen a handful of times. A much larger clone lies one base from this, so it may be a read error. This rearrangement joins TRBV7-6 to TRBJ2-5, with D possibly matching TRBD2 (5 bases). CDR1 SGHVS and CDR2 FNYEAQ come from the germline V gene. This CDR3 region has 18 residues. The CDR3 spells CASSRSPPGSSPQQTQYF. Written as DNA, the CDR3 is TGTGCCAGCAGCCGGAGTCCCCCGGGATCGTCTCCCCAACAGACCCAGTACTTC.